These 4 T cell receptor beta chains were all obtained from the same sample, sequenced in a study of early T cells in non-severe SARS-CoV-2 infection. TCRdb fed the 5' RACE reads into MiXCR, producing one record per CDR3 protein. The sample has tens of thousands of distinct CDR3 sequences; roughly 15% are singletons. Specimen: whole blood. The receptors shown here come from an adult who was a healthcare worker with PCR-confirmed SARS-CoV-2 infection or an uninfected control (not recorded which).

This clonotype was observed at least ten times. The chain uses TRBV2 and TRBJ2-3; D assignment may be TRBD1 or TRBD2 (5 bases each). Germline V gene sequence: CDR1 SNHLY, CDR2 FYNNEI. Trimming shortened V by 7 bases and J by 5 bases, and 10 bases separated the two germline ends. CDR3 size: 12 residues. CDR3 protein: CASIRDGDTQYF. The CDR3 bases are TGTGCCAGCATAAGGGACGGAGATACGCAGTATTTT.

This clonotype showed up many times. V and J are TRBV6-1 and TRBJ1-5; D is ambiguous. The CDR3 totals 14 residues. V shed 5 bases and J shed 2 bases, with 10 bases lying between them. Germline CDR1 is MNHNS and CDR2 is SASEGT. The DNA of the CDR3 is TGTGCCAGCAGTACGGAGGGTGGCAATCAGCCCCAGCATTTT. Translated: CASSTEGGNQPQHF.

The sample holds a few counts of this clonotype. V gene TRBV4-1 combines with J gene TRBJ1-5; the match to TRBD1 covers 7 bases. The CDR3 is made up of 16 amino acids. V lost 4 bases and J lost 3; bases outside the gene matches: 9. Per the germline V gene, CDR1 is MGHRA and CDR2 is YSYEKL. CDR3 protein: CASSREGQTINQPQHF. For the CDR3, the DNA is TGCGCCAGCAGCCGAGAGGGACAGACGATCAATCAGCCCCAGCATTTT.

This clonotype was seen more than once but under ten times. The chain uses TRBV7-2 and TRBJ1-1; a possible D gene is TRBD1 (6 bases). This CDR3 region has 12 residues. V lost 4 bases to trimming and J lost 8 bases, with 11 bases between them. CDR1 and CDR2 (germline): SGHTA, FQGNSA. In DNA form, the CDR3 reads TGTGCCAGCAGCTACAAAGGGGGGGAAGCTTTCTTT. Encoded protein: CASSYKGGEAFF.